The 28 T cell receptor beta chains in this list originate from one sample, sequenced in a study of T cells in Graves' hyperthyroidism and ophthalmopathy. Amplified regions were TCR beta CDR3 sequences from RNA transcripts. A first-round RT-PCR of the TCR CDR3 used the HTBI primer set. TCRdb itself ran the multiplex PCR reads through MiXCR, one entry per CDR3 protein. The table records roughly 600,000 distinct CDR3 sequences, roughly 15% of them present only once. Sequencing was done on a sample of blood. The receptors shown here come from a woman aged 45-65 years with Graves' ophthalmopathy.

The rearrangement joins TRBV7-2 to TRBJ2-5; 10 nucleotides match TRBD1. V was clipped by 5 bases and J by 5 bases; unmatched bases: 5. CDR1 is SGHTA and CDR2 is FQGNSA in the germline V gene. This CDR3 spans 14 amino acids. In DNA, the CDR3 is TGTGCCAGCAGCCACGGGACAGGGGTTGAGACCCAGTACTTC. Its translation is CASSHGTGVETQYF.

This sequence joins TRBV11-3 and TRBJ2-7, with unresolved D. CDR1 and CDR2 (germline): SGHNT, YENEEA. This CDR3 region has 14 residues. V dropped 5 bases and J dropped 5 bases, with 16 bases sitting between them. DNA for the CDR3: TGTGCCAGCAGCGAAAACAGTTTCCCCGACGAGCAGTACTTC. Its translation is CASSENSFPDEQYF.

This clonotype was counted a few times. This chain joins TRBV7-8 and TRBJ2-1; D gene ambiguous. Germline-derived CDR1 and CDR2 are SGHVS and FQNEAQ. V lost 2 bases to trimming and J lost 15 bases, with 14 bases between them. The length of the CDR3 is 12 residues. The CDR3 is CASSLSVPTLFF. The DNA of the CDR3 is TGTGCCAGCAGCTTATCAGTACCAACACTGTTCTTC.

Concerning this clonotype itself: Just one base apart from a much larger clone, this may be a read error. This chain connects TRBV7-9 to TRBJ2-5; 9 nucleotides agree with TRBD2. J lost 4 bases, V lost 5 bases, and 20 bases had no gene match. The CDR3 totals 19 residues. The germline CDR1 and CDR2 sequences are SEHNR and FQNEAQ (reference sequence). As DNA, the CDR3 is TGTGCCAGCAGCACCGGGACTAGCAGTTGGGGGTTCTTTCGAGAGACCCAGTACTTC. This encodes CASSTGTSSWGFFRETQYF.

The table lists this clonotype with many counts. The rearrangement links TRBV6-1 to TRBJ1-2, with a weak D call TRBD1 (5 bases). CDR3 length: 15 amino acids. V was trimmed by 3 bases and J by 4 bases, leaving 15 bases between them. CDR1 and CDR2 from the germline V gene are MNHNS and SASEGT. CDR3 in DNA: TGTGCCAGCAGTGATCCTCGACAGTACCGCTATGGCTACACCTTC. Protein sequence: CASSDPRQYRYGYTF.

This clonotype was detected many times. CDR3 protein: CASSLHSGDTGELFF. In nucleotides, the CDR3 is TGTGCCAGCAGCTTACATTCGGGGGACACCGGGGAGCTGTTTTTT. This chain uses TRBV7-9 with TRBJ2-2, with D tentatively TRBD2 (6 bases). The germline gives CDR1 SEHNR, CDR2 FQNEAQ (reference sequence). The V end was cut by 2 bases, the J end by 3 bases, with 10 bases between. The CDR3 runs to 15 residues.

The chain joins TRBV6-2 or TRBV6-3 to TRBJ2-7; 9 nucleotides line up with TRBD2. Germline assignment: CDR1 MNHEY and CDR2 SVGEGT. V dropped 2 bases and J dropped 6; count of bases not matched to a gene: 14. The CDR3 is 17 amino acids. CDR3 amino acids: CASSYPEGSGRFSEQYF. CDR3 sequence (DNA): TGTGCCAGCAGTTACCCCGAAGGTAGCGGGAGATTCAGCGAGCAGTACTTC.

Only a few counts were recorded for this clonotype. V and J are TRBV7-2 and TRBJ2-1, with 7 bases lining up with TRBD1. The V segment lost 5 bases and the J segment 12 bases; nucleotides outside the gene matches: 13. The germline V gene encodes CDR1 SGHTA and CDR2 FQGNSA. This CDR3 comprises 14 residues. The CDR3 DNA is TGTGCCAGCAGCCCGCAGACAGGGTCCCATGGGCAGTTCTTC. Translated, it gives CASSPQTGSHGQFF.

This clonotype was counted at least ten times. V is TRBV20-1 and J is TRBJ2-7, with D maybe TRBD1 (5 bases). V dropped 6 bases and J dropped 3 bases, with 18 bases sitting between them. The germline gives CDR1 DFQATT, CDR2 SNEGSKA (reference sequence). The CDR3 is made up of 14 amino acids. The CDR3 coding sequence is TGCAGTGCAAATACAAGGACACTCGGCTACGAGCAGTACTTC. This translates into CSANTRTLGYEQYF.

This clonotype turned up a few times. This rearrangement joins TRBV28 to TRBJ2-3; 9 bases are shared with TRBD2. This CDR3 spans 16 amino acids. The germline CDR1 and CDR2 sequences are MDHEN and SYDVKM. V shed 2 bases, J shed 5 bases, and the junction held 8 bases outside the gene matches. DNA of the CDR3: TGTGCCAGCAGTTTAGTTAGCGGGAGAGGGAAAGATACGCAGTATTTT. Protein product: CASSLVSGRGKDTQYF.

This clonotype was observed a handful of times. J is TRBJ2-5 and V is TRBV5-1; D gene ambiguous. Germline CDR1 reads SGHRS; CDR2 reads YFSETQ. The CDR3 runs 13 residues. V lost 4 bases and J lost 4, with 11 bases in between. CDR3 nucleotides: TGCGCCAGCAGCCGGGCATCTGCAGAGACCCAGTACTTC. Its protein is CASSRASAETQYF.

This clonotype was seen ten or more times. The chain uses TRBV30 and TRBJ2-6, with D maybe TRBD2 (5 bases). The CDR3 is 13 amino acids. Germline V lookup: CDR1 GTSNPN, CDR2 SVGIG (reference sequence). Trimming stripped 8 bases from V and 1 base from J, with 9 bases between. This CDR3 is CAIRESGANVLTF. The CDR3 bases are TGTGCCATAAGGGAGTCTGGGGCCAACGTCCTGACTTTC.

The CDR3: CSEDNGYTF. As DNA, the CDR3 is TGCAGCGAAGACAATGGCTACACCTTC. V usage is TRBV29-1 and J usage is TRBJ1-2; no clear D gene. The length of the CDR3 is 9 residues. Germline V gene lookup returns CDR1 SQVTM and CDR2 ANQGSEA. Trimming took off 7 bases at V and 6 bases at J, with 6 bases between the two ends. The variable domain in full, with the rest retrieved from reference TRBV29-1 and TRBJ1-2, is SAVISQKPSRDICQRGTSLTIQCQVDSQVTMMFWYRQQPGQSLTLIATANQGSEATYESGFVIDKFPISRPNLTFSTLTVSNMSPEDSSIYLCSEDNGYTFGSGTRLTVV.

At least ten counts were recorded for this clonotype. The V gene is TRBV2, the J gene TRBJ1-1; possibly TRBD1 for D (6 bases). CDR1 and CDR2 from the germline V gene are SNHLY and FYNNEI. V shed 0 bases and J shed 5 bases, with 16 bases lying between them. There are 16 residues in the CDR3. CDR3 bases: TGTGCCAGCAGTGAAGCCAGGGGTAGATTGGTTACTGAAGCTTTCTTT. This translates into CASSEARGRLVTEAFF.

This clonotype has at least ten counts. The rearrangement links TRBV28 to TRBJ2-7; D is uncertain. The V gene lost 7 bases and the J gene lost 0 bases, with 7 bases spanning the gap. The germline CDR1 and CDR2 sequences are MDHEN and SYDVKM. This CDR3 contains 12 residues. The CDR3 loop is CASNGASYEQYF. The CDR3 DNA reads TGTGCCAGCAATGGAGCCTCCTACGAGCAGTACTTC.

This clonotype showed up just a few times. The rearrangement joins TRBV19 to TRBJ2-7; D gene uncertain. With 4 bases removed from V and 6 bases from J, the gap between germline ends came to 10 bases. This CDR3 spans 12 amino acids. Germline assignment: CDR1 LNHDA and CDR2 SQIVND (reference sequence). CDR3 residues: CASSTVLGEQYF. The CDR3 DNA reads TGTGCCAGTAGTACTGTACTGGGCGAGCAGTACTTC.

CDR3 sequence: CASSVRQEDQPQHF. CDR3 coding DNA: TGTGCCAGCAGTGTCCGACAGGAGGATCAGCCCCAGCATTTT. The rearrangement uses TRBV2 and TRBJ1-5, with D perhaps matching TRBD1 (6 bases). Deletions cut 4 bases from V and 5 bases from J, with 12 bases between. Per the germline V gene, CDR1 is SNHLY and CDR2 is FYNNEI. This CDR3 spans 14 amino acids.

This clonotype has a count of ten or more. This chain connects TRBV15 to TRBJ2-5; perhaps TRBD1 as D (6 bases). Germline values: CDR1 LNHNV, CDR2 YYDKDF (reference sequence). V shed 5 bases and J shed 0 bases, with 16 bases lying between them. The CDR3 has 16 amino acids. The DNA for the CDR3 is TGTGCCACCAGCGTTACCTCAACAGGGAACCAAGAGACCCAGTACTTC. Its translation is CATSVTSTGNQETQYF. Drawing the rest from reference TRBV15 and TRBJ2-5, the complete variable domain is DAMVIQNPRYQVTQFGKPVTLSCSQTLNHNVMYWYQQKSSQAPKLLFHYYDKDFNNEADTPDNFQSRRPNTSFCFLDIRSPGLGDTAMYLCATSVTSTGNQETQYFGPGTRLLVL.

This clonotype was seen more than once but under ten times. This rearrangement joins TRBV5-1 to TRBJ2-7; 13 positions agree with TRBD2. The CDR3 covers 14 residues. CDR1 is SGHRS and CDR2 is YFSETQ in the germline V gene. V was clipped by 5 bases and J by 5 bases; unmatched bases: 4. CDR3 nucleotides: TGCGCCAGCAGACTAGCGGGAGGGGTTCACGAGCAGTACTTC. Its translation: CASRLAGGVHEQYF. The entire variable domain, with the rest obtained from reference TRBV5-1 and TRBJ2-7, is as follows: KAGVTQTPRYLIKTRGQQVTLSCSPISGHRSVSWYQQTPGQGLQFLFEYFSETQRNKGNFPGRFSGRQFSNSRSEMNVSTLELGDSALYLCASRLAGGVHEQYFGPGTRLTVT.

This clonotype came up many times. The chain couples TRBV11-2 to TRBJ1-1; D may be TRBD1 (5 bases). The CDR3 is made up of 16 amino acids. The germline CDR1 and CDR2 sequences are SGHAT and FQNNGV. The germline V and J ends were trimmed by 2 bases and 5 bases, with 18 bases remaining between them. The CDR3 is CASSLSRVEAGTEAFF. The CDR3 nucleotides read TGTGCCAGCAGCTTATCCAGGGTGGAGGCGGGAACTGAAGCTTTCTTT.

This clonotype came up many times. This CDR3 reads CASSVGGLSEAFF. DNA of the CDR3: TGTGCCAGCAGCGTAGGAGGGTTGTCTGAAGCTTTCTTT. The gene calls are TRBV9 and TRBJ1-1, with unresolved D. Germline CDR1 SGDLS, CDR2 YYNGEE. The CDR3 sequence is 13 residues long. V was cut by 0 bases and J by 6 bases, with 9 bases left in between.

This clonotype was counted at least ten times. In DNA form, the CDR3 reads TGCAGTGCTAGAGGGGCCGGCCCTTCCTACGAGCAGTACTTC. Encoded protein: CSARGAGPSYEQYF. The rearrangement uses TRBV20-1 and TRBJ2-7; D gene unclear. Germline V gives CDR1 DFQATT, CDR2 SNEGSKA (reference sequence). The CDR3 loop spans 14 amino acids. The ends were cut back, 1 base at V and 1 base at J, with 11 bases in the middle.

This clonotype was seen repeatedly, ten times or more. The CDR3 spells CASSFGVGGIQPQHF. As DNA, the CDR3 is TGTGCCAGCAGTTTTGGGGTAGGGGGCATTCAGCCCCAGCATTTT. The chain has TRBV28 and TRBJ1-5; 7 bases are a match to TRBD1. The V segment lost 3 bases and the J segment 6 bases; nucleotides outside the gene matches: 8. The CDR3 spans 15 residues. Germline V gene sequence: CDR1 MDHEN, CDR2 SYDVKM.

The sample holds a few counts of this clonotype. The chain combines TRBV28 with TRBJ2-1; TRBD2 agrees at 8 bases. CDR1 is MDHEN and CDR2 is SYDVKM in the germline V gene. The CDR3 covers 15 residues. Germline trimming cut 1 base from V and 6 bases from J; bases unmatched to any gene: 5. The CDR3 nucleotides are TGTGCCAGCAGTTTATCCAGCGGGGGTCCCAATGAGCAGTTCTTC. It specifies CASSLSSGGPNEQFF.

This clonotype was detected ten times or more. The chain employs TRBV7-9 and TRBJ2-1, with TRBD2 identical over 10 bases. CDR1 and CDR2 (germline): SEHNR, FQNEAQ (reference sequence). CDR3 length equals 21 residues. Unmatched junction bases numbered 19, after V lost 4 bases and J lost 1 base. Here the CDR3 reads CASSWGGTLAGEVASYNEQFF. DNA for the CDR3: TGTGCCAGCAGCTGGGGAGGAACGCTAGCGGGAGAGGTTGCGTCCTACAATGAGCAGTTCTTC. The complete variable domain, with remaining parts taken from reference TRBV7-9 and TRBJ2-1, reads DTGVSQNPRHKITKRGQNVTFRCDPISEHNRLYWYRQTLGQGPEFLTYFQNEAQLEKSRLLSDRFSAERPKGSFSTLEIQRTEQGDSAMYLCASSWGGTLAGEVASYNEQFFGPGTRLTVL.

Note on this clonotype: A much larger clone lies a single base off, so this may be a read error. CDR3 region: CPSSIWGLDGELFF. The CDR3 DNA reads TGTCCCAGTAGTATCTGGGGGCTAGACGGGGAGCTGTTTTTT. The chain uses TRBV19 and TRBJ2-2, with D perhaps matching TRBD1 (6 bases). The CDR3 consists of 14 residues. Germline V gene lookup returns CDR1 LNHDA and CDR2 SQIVND (reference sequence).

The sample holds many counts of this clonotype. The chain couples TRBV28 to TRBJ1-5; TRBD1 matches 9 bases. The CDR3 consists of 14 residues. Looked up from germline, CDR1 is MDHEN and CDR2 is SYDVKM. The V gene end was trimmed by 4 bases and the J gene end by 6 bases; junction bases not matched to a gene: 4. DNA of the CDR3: TGTGCCAGCAGTTCCGGGACAGGGACTCAGCCCCAGCATTTT. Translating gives CASSSGTGTQPQHF.

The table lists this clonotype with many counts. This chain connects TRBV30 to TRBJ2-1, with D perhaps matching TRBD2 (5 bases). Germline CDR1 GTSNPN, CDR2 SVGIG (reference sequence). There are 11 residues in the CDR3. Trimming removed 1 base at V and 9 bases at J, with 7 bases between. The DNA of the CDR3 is TGTGCCTGGAGTGAAGGAGGTGAGCAGTTCTTC. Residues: CAWSEGGEQFF.